Reported below is one T cell receptor (beta chain). Which antigen it targets is not known. Qualities for individual bases were not recorded, and no much larger clone is one base off. This entry belongs to a study of blood T cell repertoires in COVID-19 (dated by TCRdb to between 2020 and 2021). Notes on the research overall: Collaborator samples came from the United States, Italy and Spain and covered acute and convalescent phases of COVID-19. The prospective study material was composed of cDNA or gDNA derived from T cells, B-cell-depleted T cells, or PBMCs. Deeply sampled blood TCRbeta repertoires from subjects exposed to, actively infected with, or recovered from COVID-19 were included in the dataset. A freely available public database, intended as a resource for researchers studying the immune response to SARS-CoV-2, is where the repertoires were released. The samples were drawn from two sources: the first 160 participants of the ongoing ImmuneRACE study, and 1,254 subjects contributed by 6 global collaborators. The sample metadata nearly always contained a de-identified subject ID, COVID-19 status, age in years and sex. Where HLA class I and class II types were available, the types were taken from metadata supplied by the sample provider, not from assay-based typing.

The investigation overall reported the following: How much clinical and demographic metadata was included differed by source and by participant, and the metadata was provided uncurated.

Participants in the prospective study were aged 18 to 89 years, lived in 24 United States geographic areas, and enrolled through a virtual design. To assign participants to cohorts, the prospective study relied on clinical history that participants themselves reported in a screening survey and a study questionnaire. Recovered participants in ImmuneRACE Cohort 3 were defined by two consecutive negative NP/OP PCR tests, clearance by a healthcare professional, or resolution of symptoms. Mobile phlebotomists in the prospective study collected whole blood, serum and a nasopharyngeal or oropharyngeal swab from every participant. Prospective study participants could optionally give additional blood draws and questionnaires over an approximately two-month period. Before DNA extraction, prospective study blood samples were shipped either frozen or at room temperature. TCRbeta CDR3 regions were amplified from genomic DNA using the immunoSEQ Assay, a bias-controlled multiplex PCR. In the paper's pipeline: The number of nucleated cells in each sample was estimated by amplification of reference gene primers within the assay. To quantify the absolute abundance of each unique TCRbeta CDR3 rearrangement, sequence reads were collapsed and filtered. Productive Simpson clonality was computed per sample as the square root of Simpson's diversity index over productive rearrangements. Drawn from immuneACCESS, this table holds only the in-frame rearrangements with V and J called that TCRdb kept. Clones are partly lost; checked studies trace under half to an unresolved V gene and leave the rest unexplained. The V and J calls and clone size are taken from that table; D and trimming were inferred from the DNA. Recorded for this sample are hundreds of thousands of clones; more than 80% of them occurred a single time. Of the sample, approximately 1% is held by the ten largest clones.

Trimming removed 5 bases from V and 6 bases from J, leaving 24 bases between the germline ends. The germline V gene sets CDR1 to SGHTA and CDR2 to FQGTGA. The CDR3 goes from the cysteine to the phenylalanine over 17 residues. CDR3 DNA is the only sequence kept; it has 51 bases, read in frame from the first base. The rearranged chain carries TRBV7-3 and TRBJ2-3; matching of 7 bases hints at TRBD2 as the D gene. This clonotype was obtained from a man aged 18 to 29 who had recovered from COVID-19. Sequencing used PBMCs or T cells enriched from blood (not recorded which). CDR3 sequence: CASSPQGGGAGLDTQYF. The nucleotides read TGTGCCAGCAGCCCACAAGGAGGGGGGGCAGGGCTGGATACGCAGTATTTT.